The 10 T cell receptor beta chains in this list originate from one sample, sequenced in a study of cytomegalovirus exposure and HLA in healthy donors. The data were produced by immunoSEQ multiplex PCR, yet TCRdb's version contains in-frame clones alone and is incomplete. The profile shows some 190,000 clones, roughly 86% of them singletons. Sequencing used PBMCs. These receptors originate from a woman aged 18 to 35 in good health and CMV-seronegative.

This chain connects TRBV5-1 to TRBJ2-7; TRBD2 matches 15 bases. Germline V CDR1 and CDR2: SGHRS, YFSETQ. Germline trimming cut 5 bases from V and 5 bases from J; bases unmatched to any gene: 17. This CDR3 is built from 19 residues. In DNA, the CDR3 is TGCGCCAGCAGAAGGCGCCCAGGACTAGCGGGGGGGCCGGACGACGAGCAGTACTTC. It encodes CASRRRPGLAGGPDDEQYF.

This chain uses TRBV10-1 with TRBJ2-2; 9 nucleotides align to TRBD2. The CDR3 has 15 residues. Germline V lookup: CDR1 WNHNN, CDR2 SYGVQD (reference sequence). The J segment lost 5 bases and the V segment lost 7 bases, leaving 8 bases of the junction unmatched. CDR3 in amino acids: CASTGIAGETGELFF. The CDR3 nucleotides are TGCGCCAGCACGGGGATAGCGGGGGAGACCGGGGAGCTGTTTTTT.

Written as DNA, the CDR3 is TGTGCCAGCAGTTACGCGGGACAGGGCACAGATACGCAGTATTTT. Its protein is CASSYAGQGTDTQYF. The chain couples TRBV6-6 to TRBJ2-3; 8 bases fit TRBD1. With 2 bases clipped from V and 1 base from J, the junction kept 2 bases outside the gene matches. Germline loops: CDR1 MNHNY, CDR2 SVGAGI (reference sequence). CDR3 length: 15 residues.

The table lists this clone with a few counts. The V gene is TRBV7-9, the J gene TRBJ2-7; the match to TRBD2 covers 7 bases. The CDR3 loop spans 17 amino acids. Germline lookup yields CDR1 SEHNR and CDR2 FQNEAQ (reference sequence). The V gene end was trimmed by 4 bases and the J gene end by 0 bases; junction bases not matched to a gene: 12. The CDR3 spells CASSSWGGLRYSYEQYF. The CDR3 nucleotides are TGTGCCAGCAGCTCCTGGGGGGGTCTCCGTTACTCCTACGAGCAGTACTTC.

The V call is TRBV5-4, the J call TRBJ1-2, with 8 bases lining up with TRBD1. Germline CDR1 SGHNT, CDR2 YYREEE (reference sequence). This CDR3 is 16 amino acids long. The V and J ends lost 2 bases and 4 bases, in that order; junction bases with no gene match: 10. The CDR3 coding sequence is TGTGCCAGCAGCTTCGGTAGGACAGGGCCTGGCTATGGCTACACCTTC. Its protein is CASSFGRTGPGYGYTF.

This chain connects TRBV18 to TRBJ1-2, with a possible D match to TRBD1 (6 bases). The V gene lost 3 bases and the J gene lost 0 bases, with 11 bases spanning the gap. The length of the CDR3 is 15 residues. Germline values: CDR1 KGHSH, CDR2 LQKENI. The CDR3: CASSPPGTTNYGYTF. CDR3 coding DNA: TGTGCCAGCTCACCCCCCGGGACAACTAACTATGGCTACACCTTC.

The chain employs TRBV30 and TRBJ1-2, with 7 nucleotides matching TRBD1. Trimming cost V 5 bases and J 3 bases; bases outside gene matches: 3. The CDR3 loop spans 12 amino acids. Germline CDR1 and CDR2: GTSNPN and SVGIG (reference sequence). CDR3 protein: CAWLTGDYGYTF. CDR3 sequence (DNA): TGTGCCTGGCTAACAGGGGACTATGGCTACACCTTC.

The J gene is TRBJ1-2, the V gene TRBV7-8; 11 bases are a match to TRBD1. Trimming cost V 0 bases and J 5 bases; bases outside gene matches: 8. The germline CDR1 and CDR2 sequences are SGHVS and FQNEAQ. The CDR3 is 17 amino acids. In DNA form, the CDR3 reads TGTGCCAGCAGCTTAGCTATAAGGACAGGGGGCTGGTATGGCTACACCTTC. The encoded protein is CASSLAIRTGGWYGYTF.

This chain links TRBV4-1 with TRBJ2-1, with 7 bases fitting TRBD2. Germline CDR1 and CDR2: MGHRA and YSYEKL. The CDR3 runs 17 residues. V lost 0 bases to trimming and J lost 5 bases; unmatched junction nucleotides: 10. CDR3 protein: CASSQDIGAGPDNEQFF. The CDR3 nucleotides are TGCGCCAGCAGCCAAGATATAGGAGCGGGGCCAGACAATGAGCAGTTCTTC.

V is TRBV30 and J is TRBJ2-5, with TRBD2 as a possible D gene (7 bases). The CDR3 is made up of 15 amino acids. Per germline, CDR1 GTSNPN and CDR2 SVGIG (reference sequence). The V and J ends lost 5 bases and 5 bases respectively, with 21 bases between them. Here the CDR3 DNA reads TGTGCCTGGGGCCGAGGGGGGGGCCCCGGCGAGACCCAGTACTTC. This encodes CAWGRGGGPGETQYF.